This T cell receptor (beta chain) emerged from a study of blood T cell repertoires in COVID-19. Study at large: Samples representing acute and convalescent COVID-19 were sourced from the United States, Italy and Spain. Nucleic acid was either cDNA or gDNA, and it came from T cells, B-cell-depleted T cells, or PBMCs.

Profiling relied on immunoSEQ multiplex PCR, and the TCRdb table lists in-frame clones only, not all of them. The profile shows around 220,000 clones, about 91% of them singletons. This clone appeared a few times. V dropped 3 bases and J dropped 0 bases, with 15 bases sitting between them. Germline CDR1 reads SGHRS; CDR2 reads YFSETQ. The CDR3 has 16 amino acids. Categorization into cohorts depended on clinical history that participants reported. Sequenced material: PBMCs or T cells enriched from blood (not recorded which). This rearrangement joins TRBV5-1 to TRBJ2-5; D might be TRBD1 (7 bases). This receptor was obtained from a woman in her 50s with acute COVID-19. CDR3 amino acids: CASSSRGDPNQETQYF. The CDR3 DNA is TGCGCCAGCAGCTCCAGGGGGGACCCTAACCAAGAGACCCAGTACTTC. The variable domain in full, with the rest retrieved from reference TRBV5-1 and TRBJ2-5, is KAGVTQTPRYLIKTRGQQVTLSCSPISGHRSVSWYQQTPGQGLQFLFEYFSETQRNKGNFPGRFSGRQFSNSRSEMNVSTLELGDSALYLCASSSRGDPNQETQYFGPGTRLLVL.